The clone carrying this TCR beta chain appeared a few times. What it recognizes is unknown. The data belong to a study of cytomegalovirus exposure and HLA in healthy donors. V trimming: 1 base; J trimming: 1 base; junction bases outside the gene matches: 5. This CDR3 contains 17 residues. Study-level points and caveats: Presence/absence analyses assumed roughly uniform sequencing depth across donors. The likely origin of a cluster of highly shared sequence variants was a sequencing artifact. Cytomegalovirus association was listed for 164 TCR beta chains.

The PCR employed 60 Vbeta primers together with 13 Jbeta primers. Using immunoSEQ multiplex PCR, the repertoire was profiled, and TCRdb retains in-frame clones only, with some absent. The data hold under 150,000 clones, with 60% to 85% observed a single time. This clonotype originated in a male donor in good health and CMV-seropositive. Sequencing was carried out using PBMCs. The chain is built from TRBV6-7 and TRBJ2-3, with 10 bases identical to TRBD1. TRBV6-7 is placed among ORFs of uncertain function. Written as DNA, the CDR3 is TGTGCCAGCAGTTACTACTCCGGGACAGGGGGCACAGATACGCAGTATTTT. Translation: CASSYYSGTGGTDTQYF.